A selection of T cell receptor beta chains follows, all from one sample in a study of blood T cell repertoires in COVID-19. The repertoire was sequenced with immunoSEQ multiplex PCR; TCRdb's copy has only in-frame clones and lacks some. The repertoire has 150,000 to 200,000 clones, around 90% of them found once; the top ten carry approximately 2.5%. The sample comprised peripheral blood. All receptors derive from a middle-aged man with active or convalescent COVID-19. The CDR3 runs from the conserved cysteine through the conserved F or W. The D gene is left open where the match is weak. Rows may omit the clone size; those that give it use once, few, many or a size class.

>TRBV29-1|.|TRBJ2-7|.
CSVAILRLSRFYEQYF
TGCAGCGTTGCCATCCTCCGGCTTAGCCGATTTTACGAGCAGTACTTC
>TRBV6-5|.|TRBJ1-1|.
CASSRDRLEAFF
TGTGCCAGCAGTAGAGACAGACTCGAAGCTTTCTTT
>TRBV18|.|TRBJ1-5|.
CASSPLTGRNQPQHF
TGTGCCAGCTCACCACTGACAGGACGCAATCAGCCCCAGCATTTT
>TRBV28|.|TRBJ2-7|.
CASSPLSGRSYEQYF
TGTGCCAGCAGTCCGTTGTCTGGCAGATCCTACGAGCAGTACTTC
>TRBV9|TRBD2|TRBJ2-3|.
CASTRRGGEDTQYF
TGTGCCAGCACCCGGCGGGGGGGCGAAGATACGCAGTATTTT
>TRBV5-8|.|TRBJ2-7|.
CAQRRSATYEQYF
TGTGCTCAACGGAGATCAGCAACCTACGAGCAGTACTTC
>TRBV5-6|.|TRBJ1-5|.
CASSFQALGGNQPQHF
TGTGCCAGCAGCTTTCAAGCTTTGGGAGGCAATCAGCCCCAGCATTTT
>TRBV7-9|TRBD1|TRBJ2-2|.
CASSPYWTGETGELFF
TGTGCCAGCAGCCCCTACTGGACAGGGGAAACCGGGGAGCTGTTTTTT
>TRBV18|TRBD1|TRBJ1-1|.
CASSGQGSGTEAFF
TGTGCCAGCTCGGGACAGGGGTCGGGCACTGAAGCTTTCTTT
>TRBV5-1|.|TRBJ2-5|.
CASSNRGAAETQYF
TGCGCCAGCAGCAATCGGGGGGCGGCAGAGACCCAGTACTTC
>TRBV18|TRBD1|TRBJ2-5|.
CASSPGQQETQYF
TGTGCCAGCTCACCGGGACAGCAAGAGACCCAGTACTTC
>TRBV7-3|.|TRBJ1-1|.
CASSPQGNTEAFF
TGTGCCAGCAGCCCCCAGGGTAACACTGAAGCTTTCTTT
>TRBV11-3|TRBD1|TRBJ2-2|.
CASSPDRGNTGELFF
TGTGCCAGCAGCCCCGACAGGGGGAACACCGGGGAGCTGTTTTTT
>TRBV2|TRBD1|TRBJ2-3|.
CASRKTGYEDTQYF
TGTGCCAGCCGAAAGACAGGGTATGAAGATACGCAGTATTTT
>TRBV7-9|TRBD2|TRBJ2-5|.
CASSLAGGGSEETQYF
TGTGCCAGCAGCTTAGCGGGCGGGGGGTCAGAAGAGACCCAGTACTTC
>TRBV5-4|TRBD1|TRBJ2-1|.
CASSRTGGTDEQFF
TGTGCCAGCAGCCGGACAGGGGGTACGGATGAGCAGTTCTTC
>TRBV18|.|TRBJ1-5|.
CASSPQGGYSNQPQHF
TGTGCCAGCTCACCACAAGGAGGATATAGCAATCAGCCCCAGCATTTT
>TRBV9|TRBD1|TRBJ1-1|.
CASSPGTGNTEAFF
TGTGCCAGCAGCCCCGGGACAGGGAACACTGAAGCTTTCTTT
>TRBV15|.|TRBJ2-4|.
CATSSKVRQESKNIQYF
TGTGCCACCAGCAGCAAAGTTCGACAGGAGAGCAAAAACATTCAGTACTTC
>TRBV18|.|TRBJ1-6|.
CASSPLTGINSPLHF
TGTGCCAGCTCACCGTTGACAGGAATTAATTCACCCCTCCACTTT
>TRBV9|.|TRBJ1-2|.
CASSGTITGNYGYTF
TGTGCCAGCAGCGGCACCATAACAGGGAACTATGGCTACACCTTC
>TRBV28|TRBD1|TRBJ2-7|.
CASSLFGQGDYEQYF
TGTGCCAGCAGTTTATTTGGGCAGGGGGACTACGAGCAGTACTTC
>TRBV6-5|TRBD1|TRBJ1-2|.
CASSRQGIAGYTF
TGTGCCAGCAGTCGACAGGGTATTGCTGGCTACACCTTC
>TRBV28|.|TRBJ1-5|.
CASSLLRQPQHF
TGTGCCAGCAGTCTACTTCGACAGCCCCAGCATTTT
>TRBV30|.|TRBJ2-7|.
CAWNRDTTYEQYF
TGTGCCTGGAACCGGGACACAACCTACGAGCAGTACTTC
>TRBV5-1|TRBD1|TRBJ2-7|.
CASSLETGRHEQYF
TGCGCCAGCAGCTTGGAGACAGGGCGACACGAGCAGTACTTC
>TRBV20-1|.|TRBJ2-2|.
CSASGGPNTGELFF
TGCAGTGCTAGTGGGGGGCCCAACACCGGGGAGCTGTTTTTT
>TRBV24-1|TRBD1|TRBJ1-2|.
CATSETGTGGVYGYTF
TGTGCCACCAGTGAGACCGGGACAGGGGGCGTTTATGGCTACACCTTC
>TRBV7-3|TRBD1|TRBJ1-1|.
CASSSGGTEAFF
TGTGCCAGCAGCTCAGGGGGCACTGAAGCTTTCTTT
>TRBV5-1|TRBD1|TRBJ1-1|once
CASSFGTENTEAFF
TGCGCCAGCAGCTTTGGGACAGAGAACACTGAAGCTTTCTTT
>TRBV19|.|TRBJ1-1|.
CASSILQGNTEAFF
TGTGCCAGTAGTATTTTGCAGGGGAACACTGAAGCTTTCTTT
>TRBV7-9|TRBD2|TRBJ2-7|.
CASSPPAGRMYEQYF
TGTGCCAGCAGCCCCCCAGCGGGGAGAATGTACGAGCAGTACTTC
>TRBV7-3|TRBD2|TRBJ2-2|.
CASSSGTSGPGELFF
TGTGCCAGCAGCTCCGGGACTAGCGGGCCCGGGGAGCTGTTTTTT
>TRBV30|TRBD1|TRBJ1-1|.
CAWSRGRKAETEAFF
TGTGCCTGGAGCAGGGGGCGGAAGGCAGAGACTGAAGCTTTCTTT
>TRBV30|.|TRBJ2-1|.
CAWSVRTAGSYNEQFF
TGTGCCTGGAGTGTACGGACAGCGGGGTCCTACAATGAGCAGTTCTTC
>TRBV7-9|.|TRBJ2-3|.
CASSNSPGLTTDTQYF
TGTGCCAGCAGCAATTCACCGGGACTTACCACAGATACGCAGTATTTT
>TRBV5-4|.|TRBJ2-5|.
CASSLAQASSPFKETQYF
TGTGCCAGCAGCTTGGCCCAGGCTAGCTCCCCGTTTAAAGAGACCCAGTACTTC
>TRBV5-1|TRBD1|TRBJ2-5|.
CASSRGQGGETQYF
TGCGCCAGCAGCCGGGGACAGGGCGGCGAGACCCAGTACTTC
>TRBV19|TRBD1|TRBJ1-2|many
CASSARQGPYGYTF
TGTGCCAGTAGTGCCAGACAGGGCCCCTATGGCTACACCTTC
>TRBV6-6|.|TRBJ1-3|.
CASMSEGGNTIYF
TGTGCCAGTATGTCCGAGGGTGGAAACACCATATATTTT
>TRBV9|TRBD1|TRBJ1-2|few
CASSPDRVGLYYGYTF
TGTGCCAGCAGCCCGGACAGGGTAGGACTGTACTATGGCTACACCTTC
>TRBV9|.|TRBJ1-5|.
CASSEQGGNQPQHF
TGTGCCAGCAGCGAGCAGGGTGGCAATCAGCCCCAGCATTTT
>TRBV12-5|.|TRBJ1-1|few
CASGPGTAILEAFF
TGTGCTAGTGGTCCCGGGACTGCTATCCTTGAAGCTTTCTTT
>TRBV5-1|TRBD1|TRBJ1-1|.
CASSFGTGITEAFF
TGCGCCAGCAGCTTCGGGACAGGGATCACTGAAGCTTTCTTT
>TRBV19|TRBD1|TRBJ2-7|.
CASSTRGQGSYEQYF
TGTGCCAGTAGTACTAGGGGACAGGGCTCCTACGAGCAGTACTTC
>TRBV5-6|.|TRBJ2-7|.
CASSEGVSYEQYF
TGTGCCAGCAGCGAGGGGGTTTCCTACGAGCAGTACTTC
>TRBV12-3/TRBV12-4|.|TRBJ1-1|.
CASIRQGNTEAFF
TGTGCCAGCATCCGGCAGGGGAACACTGAAGCTTTCTTT
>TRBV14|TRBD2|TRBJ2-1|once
CASSPLLGLAGGSYNEQFF
TGTGCCAGCAGCCCCTTACTCGGACTAGCGGGGGGCTCCTACAATGAGCAGTTCTTC
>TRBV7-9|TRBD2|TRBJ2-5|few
CASSIASGGAGGTQYF
TGTGCCAGCAGCATTGCTAGCGGGGGGGCCGGTGGGACCCAGTACTTC
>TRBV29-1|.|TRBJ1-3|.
CGGAESSGNTIYF
TGCGGGGGGGCTGAGAGTTCTGGAAACACCATATATTTT
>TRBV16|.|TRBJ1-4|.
CASSQSRGTNEKLFF
TGTGCCAGCAGCCAATCAAGGGGGACTAATGAAAAACTGTTTTTT
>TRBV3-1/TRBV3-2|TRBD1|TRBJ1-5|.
CASSQEQGANQPQHF
TGTGCCAGCAGCCAAGAACAGGGGGCCAATCAGCCCCAGCATTTT
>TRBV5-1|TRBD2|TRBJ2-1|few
CASSNPGGPGEQFF
TGCGCCAGCAGTAATCCGGGGGGGCCGGGGGAGCAGTTCTTC
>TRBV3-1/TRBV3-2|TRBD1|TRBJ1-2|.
CASSPAITGTGASGYTF
TGTGCCAGCAGCCCTGCCATAACCGGGACAGGGGCTAGTGGCTACACCTTC
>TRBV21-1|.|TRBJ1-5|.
CASSNPNQRGMGNQPQHF
TGTGCCAGCAGCAATCCCAATCAGCGGGGAATGGGCAATCAGCCCCAGCATTTT
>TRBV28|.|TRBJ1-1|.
CASSLQGMMNTEAFF
TGTGCCAGCAGTTTGCAGGGGATGATGAACACTGAAGCTTTCTTT
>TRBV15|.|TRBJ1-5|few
CATKEWGEYSNQPQHF
TGTGCCACCAAGGAATGGGGGGAATATAGCAATCAGCCCCAGCATTTT